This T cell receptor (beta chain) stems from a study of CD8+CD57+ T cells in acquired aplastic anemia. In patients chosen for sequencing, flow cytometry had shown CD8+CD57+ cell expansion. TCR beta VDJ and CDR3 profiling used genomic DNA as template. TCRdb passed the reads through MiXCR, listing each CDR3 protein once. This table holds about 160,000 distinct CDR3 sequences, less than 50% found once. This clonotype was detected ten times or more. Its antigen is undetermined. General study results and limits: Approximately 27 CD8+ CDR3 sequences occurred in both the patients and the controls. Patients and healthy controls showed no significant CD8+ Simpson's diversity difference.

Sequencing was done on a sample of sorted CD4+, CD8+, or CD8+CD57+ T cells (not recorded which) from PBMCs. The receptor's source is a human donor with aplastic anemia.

CDR3 in DNA: TGCGCCAGCAGCCTGCGACTAGCGGGAGCCCCAGATACGCAGTATTTT. The encoded protein is CASSLRLAGAPDTQYF. J is TRBJ2-3 and V is TRBV5-1, with 12 bases aligning to TRBD2. CDR3 length equals 16 residues. Germline V gene sequence: CDR1 SGHRS, CDR2 YFSETQ. Trimming at V came to 4 bases and at J to 4 bases, leaving 7 bases not matched to a gene.